This T cell receptor beta chain originates from a study of technical replicates of blood from several donors. Using immunoSEQ multiplex PCR, the repertoire was profiled, and TCRdb retains in-frame clones only, with some absent. The profile shows around 56,000 clones, nearly 95% of them singletons. The CDR3 runs 13 residues. The ends lost 4 bases at V and 4 bases at J; junction bases unmatched: 4. The germline CDR1 and CDR2 sequences are SQVTM and ANQGSEA. This receptor was identified in a human donor in good health. Some clones in this sample may be carry-over from other donors' samples. The chain recombines TRBV29-1 with TRBJ2-1; 7 positions agree with TRBD2. Sample: PBMCs. Written as DNA, the CDR3 is TGCAGCGTTGCTAGCGGAGGGTACAATGAGCAGTTCTTC. As protein: CSVASGGYNEQFF.